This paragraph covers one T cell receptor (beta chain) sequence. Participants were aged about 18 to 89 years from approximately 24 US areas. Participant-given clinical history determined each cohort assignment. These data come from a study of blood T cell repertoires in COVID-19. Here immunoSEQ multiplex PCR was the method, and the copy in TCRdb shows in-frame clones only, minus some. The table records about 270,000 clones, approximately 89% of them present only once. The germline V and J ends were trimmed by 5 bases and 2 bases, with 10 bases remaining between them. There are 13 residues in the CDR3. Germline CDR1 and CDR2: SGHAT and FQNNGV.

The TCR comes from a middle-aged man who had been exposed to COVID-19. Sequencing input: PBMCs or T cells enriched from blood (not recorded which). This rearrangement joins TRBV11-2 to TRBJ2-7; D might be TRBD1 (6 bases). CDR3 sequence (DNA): TGTGCCAGCAGCAACAGGGACACCTACGAGCAGTACTTC. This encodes CASSNRDTYEQYF.